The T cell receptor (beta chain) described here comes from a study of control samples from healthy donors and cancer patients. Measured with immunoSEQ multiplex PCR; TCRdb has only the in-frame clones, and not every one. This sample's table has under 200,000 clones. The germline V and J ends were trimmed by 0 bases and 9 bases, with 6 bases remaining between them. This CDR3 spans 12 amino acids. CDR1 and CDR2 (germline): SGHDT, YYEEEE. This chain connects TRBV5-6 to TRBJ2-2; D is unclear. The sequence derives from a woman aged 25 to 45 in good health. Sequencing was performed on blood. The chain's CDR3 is CASSLDPRELFF. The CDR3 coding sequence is TGTGCCAGCAGCTTGGATCCGAGGGAGCTGTTTTTT.